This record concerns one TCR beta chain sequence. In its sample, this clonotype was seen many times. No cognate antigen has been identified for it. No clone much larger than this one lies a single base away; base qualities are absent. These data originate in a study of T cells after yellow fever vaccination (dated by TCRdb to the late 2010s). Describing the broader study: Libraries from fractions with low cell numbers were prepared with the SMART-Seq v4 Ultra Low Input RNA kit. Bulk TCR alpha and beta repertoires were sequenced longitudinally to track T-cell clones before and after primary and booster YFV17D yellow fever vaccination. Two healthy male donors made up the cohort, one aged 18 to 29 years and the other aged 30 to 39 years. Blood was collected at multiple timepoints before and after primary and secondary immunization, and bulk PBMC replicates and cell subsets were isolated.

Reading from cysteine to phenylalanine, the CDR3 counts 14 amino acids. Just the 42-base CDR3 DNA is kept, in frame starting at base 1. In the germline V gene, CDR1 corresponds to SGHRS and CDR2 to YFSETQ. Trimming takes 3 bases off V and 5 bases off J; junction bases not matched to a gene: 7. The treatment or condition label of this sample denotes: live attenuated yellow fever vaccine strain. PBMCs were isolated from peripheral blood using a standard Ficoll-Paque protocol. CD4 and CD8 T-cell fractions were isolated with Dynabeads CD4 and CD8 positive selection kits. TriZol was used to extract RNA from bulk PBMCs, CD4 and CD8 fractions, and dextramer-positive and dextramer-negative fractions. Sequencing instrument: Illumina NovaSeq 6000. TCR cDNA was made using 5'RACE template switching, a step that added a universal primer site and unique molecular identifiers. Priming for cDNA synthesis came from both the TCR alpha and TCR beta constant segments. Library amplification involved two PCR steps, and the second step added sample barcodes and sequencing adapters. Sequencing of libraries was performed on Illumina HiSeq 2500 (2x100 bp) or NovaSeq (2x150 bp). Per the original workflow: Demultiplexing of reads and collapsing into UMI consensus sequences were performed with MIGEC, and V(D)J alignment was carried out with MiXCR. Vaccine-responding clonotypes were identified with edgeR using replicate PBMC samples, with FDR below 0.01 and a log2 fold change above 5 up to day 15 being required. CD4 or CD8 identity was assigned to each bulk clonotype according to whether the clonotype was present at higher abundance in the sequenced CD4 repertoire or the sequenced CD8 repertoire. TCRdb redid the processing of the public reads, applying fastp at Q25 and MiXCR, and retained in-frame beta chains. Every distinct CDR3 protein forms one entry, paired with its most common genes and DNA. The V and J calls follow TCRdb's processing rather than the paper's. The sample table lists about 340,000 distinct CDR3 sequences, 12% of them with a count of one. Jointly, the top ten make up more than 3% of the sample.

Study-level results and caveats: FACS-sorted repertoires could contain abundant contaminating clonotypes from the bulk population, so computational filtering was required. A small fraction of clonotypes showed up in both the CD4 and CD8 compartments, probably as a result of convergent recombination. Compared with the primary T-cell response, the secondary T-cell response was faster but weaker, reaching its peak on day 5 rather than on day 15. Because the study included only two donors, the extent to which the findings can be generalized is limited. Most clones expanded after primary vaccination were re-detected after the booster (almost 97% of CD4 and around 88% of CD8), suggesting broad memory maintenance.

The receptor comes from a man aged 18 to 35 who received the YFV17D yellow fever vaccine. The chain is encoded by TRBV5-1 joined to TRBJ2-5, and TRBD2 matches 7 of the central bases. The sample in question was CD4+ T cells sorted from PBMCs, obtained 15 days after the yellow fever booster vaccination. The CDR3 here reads CASSWRLAEETQYF. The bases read TGCGCCAGCAGCTGGAGACTAGCCGAGGAGACCCAGTACTTC.